This T cell receptor (beta chain) was retrieved from a study of T cell responses to AZD1222 COVID-19 vaccine. The study's findings and limits: Vaccine-associated CD4 TCRs spanned spike, dominant at 160-218 and 743-854. Reportedly, nearly half of unique spike TCRs recognized epitopes outside B.1.351/B.1.1.7 mutations.

Notes on this clone: Its antigen is unknown.

The assay was immunoSEQ multiplex PCR, and TCRdb's table has in-frame clones only and misses some. The sample has around 130,000 clones, roughly 90% seen once. CDR3 size: 10 residues. Germline CDR1 SNHLY, CDR2 FYNNEI. The V end was cut by 7 bases, the J end by 5 bases, with 3 bases between. This specimen was peripheral blood, taken on day 0 of AZD1222 vaccination. This sequence joins TRBV2 and TRBJ2-1; no definite D call. The clonotype originates from an adult in good health. As DNA, the CDR3 is TGTGCCAGCACAAACAATGAGCAGTTCTTC. Translating gives CASTNNEQFF.